This TCR beta chain was identified during a study of T-cell reconstitution after alpha-beta-depleted transplantation in children. Study-level findings and limits: Alpha-beta T cells about two months after transplant reportedly derived from several hundred expanded graft clones. Some patients' high day-60 TCRbeta diversity was attributed to recipient cells surviving conditioning. Once a year had passed after transplant, T-cell counts and diversity came mostly from newly produced T cells.

Comments on this clonotype: Its antigen is still unknown.

Germline values: CDR1 MDHEN, CDR2 SYDVKM. The CDR3 has 14 amino acids. V was shortened by 7 bases and J by 0 bases, with 10 bases between the two germline ends. Library preparation (for TCRbeta) was performed with unique molecular identifiers. MiXCR, run by TCRdb on the PCR reads, gives a single entry per CDR3 protein. The sample lists a few hundred thousand distinct CDR3 sequences; roughly a quarter were seen once. The chain carries TRBV28 and TRBJ1-5; a weak D match, TRBD1 (6 bases). This TCR derives from a boy less than two years old with Wiskott-Aldrich syndrome, due to receive a stem cell transplant. The sequences come from PBMCs, collected before TCRalphabeta/CD19-depleted stem cell transplant. This CDR3 reads CASNLGGSNQPQHF. CDR3 coding DNA: TGTGCCAGCAACCTAGGGGGTAGCAATCAGCCCCAGCATTTT.